These 15 T cell receptor beta chains were sequenced from one sample in a study of blood T cells in healthy people across ages. The use of a sample-barcoded 5' primer and a J-beta primer mix characterized a second PCR of roughly 6 to 12 cycles. One entry per CDR3 protein results from TCRdb running MiXCR on the 5' RACE reads. The sample holds around 2 million distinct CDR3 sequences, about two fifths seen once. The sequenced sample consisted of blood. All receptors come from a human donor in good health.

CDR3 amino acids: CSAGTGRFNEQYF. CDR3 coding DNA: TGCAGCGCTGGGACAGGGAGGTTCAATGAGCAGTACTTC. The rearrangement joins TRBV29-1 to TRBJ2-4; 9 nucleotides align to TRBD1. CDR3 length: 13 residues. Germline V lookup: CDR1 SQVTM, CDR2 ANQGSEA. Unmatched junction bases numbered 14, after V lost 7 bases and J lost 13 bases.

This chain joins TRBV9 and TRBJ1-1; D might be TRBD1 (6 bases). CDR3 length equals 15 residues. Between the trimmed V and J ends, which lost 3 bases and 6 bases, there was a span of 18 bases. Germline values: CDR1 SGDLS, CDR2 YYNGEE. Here the CDR3 reads CASSGGGGVNAEAFF. In DNA, the CDR3 is TGTGCCAGCAGCGGCGGAGGGGGAGTAAACGCTGAAGCTTTCTTT.

This chain links TRBV10-3 with TRBJ2-1, with 10 nucleotides matching TRBD2. The length of the CDR3 is 13 residues. The trim removed 10 bases at V and 6 bases at J, leaving 6 bases unmatched. Germline-derived CDR1 and CDR2 are ENHRY and SYGVKD. The CDR3 DNA reads TGTGCCACGCTAGCGGGGGAGCCCAATGAGCAGTTCTTC. It is translated as CATLAGEPNEQFF.

In this sample, this clonotype turned up once. The chain is built from TRBV20-1 and TRBJ2-1, with D uncertain. This CDR3 is built from 11 residues. Trimming took off 6 bases at V and 5 bases at J, with 8 bases between the two ends. Looked up from germline, CDR1 is DFQATT and CDR2 is SNEGSKA (reference sequence). The CDR3 nucleotides read TGCAGTGCGAACAGAAACAATGAGCAGTTCTTC. Residues: CSANRNNEQFF.

A few counts support this clonotype. The chain couples TRBV5-5 to TRBJ2-5, with unresolved D. This CDR3 comprises 13 residues. CDR1 is SGHKS and CDR2 is YYEKEE in the germline V gene (reference sequence). V was shortened by 2 bases and J by 5 bases, with 10 bases between the two germline ends. CDR3 nucleotides: TGTGCCAGCAGCTTTACCCCCGTGGAGACCCAGTACTTC. It codes for CASSFTPVETQYF.

The rearrangement links TRBV10-3 to TRBJ1-1; D is possibly TRBD1 (5 bases). The germline V gene has CDR1 ENHRY and CDR2 SYGVKD. V was clipped by 3 bases and J by 2 bases, with 13 bases between them. The CDR3 runs to 15 residues. CDR3 DNA: TGTGCCATCAGTGATCCGGACAACGCCAACACTGAAGCTTTCTTT. Translated: CAISDPDNANTEAFF.

This chain connects TRBV7-9 to TRBJ1-2; TRBD1 is a possible D gene (5 bases). CDR1 and CDR2 from the germline V gene are SEHNR and FQNEAQ (reference sequence). V was clipped by 3 bases and J by 6 bases, with 11 bases between them. This CDR3 has 13 residues. CDR3 sequence (DNA): TGTGCCAGCAGCTTTCGGGACGGGGATGGCTACACCTTC. Translation gives CASSFRDGDGYTF.

The chain carries TRBV20-1 and TRBJ2-7, with 10 nucleotides matching TRBD1. V shed 5 bases and J 9 bases; nucleotides not matched to a gene: 10. The CDR3 length is 13 residues. Looked up from germline, CDR1 is DFQATT and CDR2 is SNEGSKA (reference sequence). CDR3 DNA: TGCAGTGCTGGATACCCGGGACAGGGGTCGCAGTACTTC. Translation gives CSAGYPGQGSQYF.

This clonotype was seen a handful of times. V usage is TRBV6-5 and J usage is TRBJ2-3, with D unresolved. V lost 0 bases and J lost 1, with 8 bases in between. From germline, CDR1 is MNHEY and CDR2 SVGAGI. There are 15 residues in the CDR3. CDR3 bases: TGTGCCAGCAGTTACTCAGGACCAGGCACAGATACGCAGTATTTT. It encodes CASSYSGPGTDTQYF.

V and J are TRBV6-2 or TRBV6-3 and TRBJ2-1; D is possibly TRBD1 or TRBD2 (5 bases each). Looked up from germline, CDR1 is MNHEY and CDR2 is SVGEGT. This CDR3 is 16 amino acids long. V lost 6 bases, J lost 5 bases, and 20 bases lay in between. For the CDR3, the DNA is TGTGCCAGCAGCCAGCCCCGGGGCCCAATCCACAATGAGCAGTTCTTC. Its translation: CASSQPRGPIHNEQFF.

The chain carries TRBV7-8 and TRBJ1-5, with D hard to call. V gave up 2 bases and J gave up 0 bases, with 20 bases separating them. Germline lookup yields CDR1 SGHVS and CDR2 FQNEAQ. The CDR3 spans 19 residues. The CDR3 here is CASSLLGRTSSYSNQPQHF. CDR3 DNA sequence: TGTGCCAGCAGCTTACTGGGAAGGACCTCCTCTTATAGCAATCAGCCCCAGCATTTT.

This clonotype was detected only a few times. The genes are TRBV20-1 and TRBJ2-7, with TRBD1 matching over 10 bases. This CDR3 has 13 residues. Germline V gene sequence: CDR1 DFQATT, CDR2 SNEGSKA (reference sequence). Trimming cost V 3 bases and J 6 bases; bases outside gene matches: 5. The CDR3 DNA follows: TGCAGTGCTAGCCGGGACAGGGGTTTCGAGCAGTACTTC. It translates to CSASRDRGFEQYF.

The J gene is TRBJ2-1, the V gene TRBV2; TRBD2 agrees at 9 bases. CDR1 is SNHLY and CDR2 is FYNNEI in the germline V gene. The CDR3 loop spans 16 amino acids. V trimming: 6 bases; J trimming: 7 bases; junction bases outside the gene matches: 13. For the CDR3, the DNA is TGTGCCAGCAGGACACAGGGGCGGGGGGGCCCAAATGAGCAGTTCTTC. This sequence encodes CASRTQGRGGPNEQFF.

CDR3 nucleotides: TGTGCCAGCAGCCCAGAGACAGGCTCTTCACCCCTCCACTTT. It translates to CASSPETGSSPLHF. The chain carries TRBV7-9 and TRBJ1-6, with a possible D match to TRBD1 (6 bases). This CDR3 has 14 amino acids. Germline CDR1 is SEHNR and CDR2 is FQNEAQ (reference sequence). Trimming pared 5 bases from V and 9 bases from J, leaving 14 bases between.

This clonotype appeared a few times. The chain couples TRBV4-3 to TRBJ2-3; D is undetermined. Germline V lookup: CDR1 LGHNA, CDR2 YSLEER. V lost 0 bases to trimming and J lost 5 bases, with 6 bases between them. The CDR3 loop spans 13 amino acids. CDR3 amino acids: CASSQETRDTQYF. CDR3 DNA: TGCGCCAGCAGCCAAGAGACGAGAGATACGCAGTATTTT.